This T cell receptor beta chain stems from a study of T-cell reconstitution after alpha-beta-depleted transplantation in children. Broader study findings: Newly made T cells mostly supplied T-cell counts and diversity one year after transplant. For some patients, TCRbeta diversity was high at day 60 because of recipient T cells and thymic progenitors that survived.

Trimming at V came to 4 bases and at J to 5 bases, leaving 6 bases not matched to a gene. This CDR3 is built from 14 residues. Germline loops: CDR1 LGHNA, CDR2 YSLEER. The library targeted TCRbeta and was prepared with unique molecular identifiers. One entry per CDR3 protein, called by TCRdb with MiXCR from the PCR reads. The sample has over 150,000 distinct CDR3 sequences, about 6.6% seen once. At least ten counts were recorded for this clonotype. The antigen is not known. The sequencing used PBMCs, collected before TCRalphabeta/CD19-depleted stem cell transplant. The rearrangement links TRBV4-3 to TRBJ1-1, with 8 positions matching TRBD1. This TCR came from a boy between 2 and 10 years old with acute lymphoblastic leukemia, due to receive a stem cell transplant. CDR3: CASSLTGGGTEAFF. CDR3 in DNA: TGCGCCAGCAGCCTCACAGGGGGAGGAACTGAAGCTTTCTTT.